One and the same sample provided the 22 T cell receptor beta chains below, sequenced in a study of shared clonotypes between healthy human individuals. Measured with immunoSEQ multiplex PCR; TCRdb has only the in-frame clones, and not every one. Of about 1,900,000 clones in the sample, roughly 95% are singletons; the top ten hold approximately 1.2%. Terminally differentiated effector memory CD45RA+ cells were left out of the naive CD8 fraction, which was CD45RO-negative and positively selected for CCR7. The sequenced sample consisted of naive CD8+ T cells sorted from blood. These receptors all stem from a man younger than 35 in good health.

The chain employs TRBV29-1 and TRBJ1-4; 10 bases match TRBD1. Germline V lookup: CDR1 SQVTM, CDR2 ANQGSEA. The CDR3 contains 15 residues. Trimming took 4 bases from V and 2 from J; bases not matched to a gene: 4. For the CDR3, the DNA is TGCAGCGTTGCCGCGGACAGGGGGACTAATGAAAAACTGTTTTTT. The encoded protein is CSVAADRGTNEKLFF.

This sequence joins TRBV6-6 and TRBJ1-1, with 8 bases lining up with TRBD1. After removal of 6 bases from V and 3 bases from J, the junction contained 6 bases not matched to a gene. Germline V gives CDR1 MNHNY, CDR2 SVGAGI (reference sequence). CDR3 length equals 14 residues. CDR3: CASSRGQGYTEAFF. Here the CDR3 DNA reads TGTGCCAGCAGCCGAGGACAGGGTTACACTGAAGCTTTCTTT.

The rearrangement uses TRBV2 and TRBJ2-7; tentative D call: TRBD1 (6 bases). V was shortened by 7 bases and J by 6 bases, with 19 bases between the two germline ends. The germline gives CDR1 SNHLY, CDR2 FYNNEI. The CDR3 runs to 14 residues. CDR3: CASIPVKTGSEQYF. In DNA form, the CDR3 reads TGTGCCAGCATCCCGGTAAAAACAGGGAGCGAGCAGTACTTC. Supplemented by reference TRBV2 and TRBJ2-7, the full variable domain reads EPEVTQTPSHQVTQMGQEVILRCVPISNHLYFYWYRQILGQKVEFLVSFYNNEISEKSEIFDDQFSVERPDGSNFTLKIRSTKLEDSAMYFCASIPVKTGSEQYFGPGTRLTVT.

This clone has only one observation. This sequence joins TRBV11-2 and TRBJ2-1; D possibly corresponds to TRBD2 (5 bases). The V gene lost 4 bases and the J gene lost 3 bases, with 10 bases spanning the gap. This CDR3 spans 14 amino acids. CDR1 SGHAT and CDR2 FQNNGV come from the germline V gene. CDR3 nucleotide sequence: TGTGCCAGCAGCTCAAGCCGGGGCTACAATGAGCAGTTCTTC. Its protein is CASSSSRGYNEQFF. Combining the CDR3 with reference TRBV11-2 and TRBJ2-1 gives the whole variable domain EAGVAQSPRYKIIEKRQSVAFWCNPISGHATLYWYQQILGQGPKLLIQFQNNGVVDDSQLPKDRFSAERLKGVDSTLKIQPAKLEDSAVYLCASSSSRGYNEQFFGPGTRLTVL.

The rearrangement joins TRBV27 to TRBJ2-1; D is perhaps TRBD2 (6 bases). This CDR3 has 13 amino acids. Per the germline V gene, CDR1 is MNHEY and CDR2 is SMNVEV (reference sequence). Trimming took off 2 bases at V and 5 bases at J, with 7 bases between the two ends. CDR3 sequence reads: CASSLIADNEQFF. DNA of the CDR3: TGTGCCAGCAGTTTAATAGCGGACAATGAGCAGTTCTTC.

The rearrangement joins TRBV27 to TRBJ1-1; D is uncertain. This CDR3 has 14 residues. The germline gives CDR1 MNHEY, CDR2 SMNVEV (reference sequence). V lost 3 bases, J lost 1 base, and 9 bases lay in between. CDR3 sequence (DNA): TGTGCCAGCAGTTTGGGTCACGCGAACACTGAAGCTTTCTTT. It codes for CASSLGHANTEAFF.

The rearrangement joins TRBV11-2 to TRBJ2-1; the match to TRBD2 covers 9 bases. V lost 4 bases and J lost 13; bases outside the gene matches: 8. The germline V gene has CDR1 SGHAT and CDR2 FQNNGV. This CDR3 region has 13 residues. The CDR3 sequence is CASSSRTSDPQFF. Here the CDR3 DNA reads TGTGCCAGCAGCTCCAGGACTAGCGATCCACAGTTCTTC.

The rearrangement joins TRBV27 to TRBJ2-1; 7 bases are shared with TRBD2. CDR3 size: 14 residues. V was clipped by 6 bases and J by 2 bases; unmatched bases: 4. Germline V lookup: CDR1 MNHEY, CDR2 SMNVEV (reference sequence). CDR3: CASSREGPYNEQFF. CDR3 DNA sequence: TGTGCCAGCAGCAGGGAGGGCCCCTACAATGAGCAGTTCTTC.

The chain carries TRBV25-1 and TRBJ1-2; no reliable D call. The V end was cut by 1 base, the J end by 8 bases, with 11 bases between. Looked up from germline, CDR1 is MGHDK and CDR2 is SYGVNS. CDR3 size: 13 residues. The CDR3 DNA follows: TGTGCCAGCAGTGAATTGGAAACAGCCGGCTACACCTTC. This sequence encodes CASSELETAGYTF.

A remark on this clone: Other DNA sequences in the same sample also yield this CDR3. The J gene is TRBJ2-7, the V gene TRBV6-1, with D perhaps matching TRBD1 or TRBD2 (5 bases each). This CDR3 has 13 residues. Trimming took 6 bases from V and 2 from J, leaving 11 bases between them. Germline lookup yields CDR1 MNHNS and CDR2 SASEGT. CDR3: CASRTLGAYEQYF. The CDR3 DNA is TGTGCCAGCAGGACGCTGGGGGCCTACGAGCAGTACTTC.

The CDR3 spells CASSVDGVPGLGEKLFF. CDR3 sequence (DNA): TGTGCCAGCAGCGTAGATGGGGTGCCAGGGCTGGGGGAAAAACTGTTTTTT. The chain employs TRBV9 and TRBJ1-4; a possible D gene is TRBD1 (5 bases). The CDR3 consists of 17 residues. Germline loops: CDR1 SGDLS, CDR2 YYNGEE. With 0 bases removed from V and 8 bases from J, the gap between germline ends came to 20 bases.

The CDR3 protein is CASSWGDGELFF. CDR3 coding DNA: TGTGCCAGCAGCTGGGGGGACGGGGAGCTGTTTTTT. V is TRBV7-9 and J is TRBJ2-2; a weak D match, TRBD2 (6 bases). There are 12 residues in the CDR3. Trimming removed 4 bases from V and 7 bases from J, with 7 bases in between. The V gene's germline CDR1 is SEHNR and CDR2 FQNEAQ (reference sequence).

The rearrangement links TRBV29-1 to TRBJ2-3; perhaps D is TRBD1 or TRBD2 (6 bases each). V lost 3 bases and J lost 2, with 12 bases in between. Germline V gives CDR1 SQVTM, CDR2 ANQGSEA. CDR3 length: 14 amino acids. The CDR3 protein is CSVERDTLTDTQYF. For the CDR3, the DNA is TGCAGCGTTGAGCGGGACACCCTCACAGATACGCAGTATTTT.

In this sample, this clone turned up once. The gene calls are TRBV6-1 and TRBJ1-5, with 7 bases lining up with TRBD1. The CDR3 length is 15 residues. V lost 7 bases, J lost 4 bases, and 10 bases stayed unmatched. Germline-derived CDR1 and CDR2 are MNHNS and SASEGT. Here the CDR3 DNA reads TGTGCCAGCACCCCATTGGGACAGATTAATCAGCCCCAGCATTTT. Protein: CASTPLGQINQPQHF.

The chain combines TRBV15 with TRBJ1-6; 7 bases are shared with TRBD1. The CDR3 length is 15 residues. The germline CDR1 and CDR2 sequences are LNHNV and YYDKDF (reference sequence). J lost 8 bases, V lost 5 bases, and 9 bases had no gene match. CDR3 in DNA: TGTGCCACCAGCTTCACTGAGGGACAGTATTCACCCCTCCACTTT. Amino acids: CATSFTEGQYSPLHF.

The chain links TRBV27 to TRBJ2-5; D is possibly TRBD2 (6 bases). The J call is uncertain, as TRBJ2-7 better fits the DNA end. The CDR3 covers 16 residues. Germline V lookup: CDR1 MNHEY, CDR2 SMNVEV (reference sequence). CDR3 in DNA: TGTGCCAGCAGTTTATCGGCGGGGTTTTTAGAATACGAGCAGTACTTC. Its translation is CASSLSAGFLEYEQYF.

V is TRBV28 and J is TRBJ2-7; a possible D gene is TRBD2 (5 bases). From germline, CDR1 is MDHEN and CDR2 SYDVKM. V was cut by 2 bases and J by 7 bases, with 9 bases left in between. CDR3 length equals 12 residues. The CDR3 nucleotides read TGTGCCAGCAGTTTACCCCCGGGGGAGCAGTACTTC. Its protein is CASSLPPGEQYF.

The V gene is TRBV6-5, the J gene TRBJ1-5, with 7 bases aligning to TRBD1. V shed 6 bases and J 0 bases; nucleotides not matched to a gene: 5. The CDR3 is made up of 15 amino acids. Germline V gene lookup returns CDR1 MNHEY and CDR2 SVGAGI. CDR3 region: CASSRRDSSNQPQHF. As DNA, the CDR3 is TGTGCCAGCAGCCGCCGGGACAGTAGCAATCAGCCCCAGCATTTT.

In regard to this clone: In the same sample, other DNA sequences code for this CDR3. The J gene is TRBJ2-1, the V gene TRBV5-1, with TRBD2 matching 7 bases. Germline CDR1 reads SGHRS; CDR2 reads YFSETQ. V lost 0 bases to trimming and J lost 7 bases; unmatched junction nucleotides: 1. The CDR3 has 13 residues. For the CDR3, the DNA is TGCGCCAGCAGCTTGGCCGGGGGGAATGAGCAGTTCTTC. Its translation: CASSLAGGNEQFF.

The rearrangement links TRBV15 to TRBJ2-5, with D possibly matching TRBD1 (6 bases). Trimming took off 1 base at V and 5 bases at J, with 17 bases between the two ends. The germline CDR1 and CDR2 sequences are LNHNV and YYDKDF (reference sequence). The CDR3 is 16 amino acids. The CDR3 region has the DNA TGTGCCACCAGCAGAGCCGGATTACAGGGTCGGGAGACCCAGTACTTC. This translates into CATSRAGLQGRETQYF. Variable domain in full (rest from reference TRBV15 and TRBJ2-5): DAMVIQNPRYQVTQFGKPVTLSCSQTLNHNVMYWYQQKSSQAPKLLFHYYDKDFNNEADTPDNFQSRRPNTSFCFLDIRSPGLGDTAMYLCATSRAGLQGRETQYFGPGTRLLVL.

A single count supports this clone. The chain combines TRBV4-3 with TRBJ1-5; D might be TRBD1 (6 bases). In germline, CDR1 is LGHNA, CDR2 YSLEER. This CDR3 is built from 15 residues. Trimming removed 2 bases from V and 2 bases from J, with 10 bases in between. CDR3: CASSQTRGGNQPQHF. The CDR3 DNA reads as TGCGCCAGCAGCCAAACCAGGGGTGGCAATCAGCCCCAGCATTTT.

The CDR3 sequence is CASSFKGKTEAFF. CDR3 in DNA: TGTGCCAGCAGCTTCAAGGGAAAGACTGAAGCTTTCTTT. V gene TRBV7-9 combines with J gene TRBJ1-1, with D unresolved. This CDR3 is built from 13 residues. CDR1 is SEHNR, CDR2 FQNEAQ, per germline (reference sequence). Trimming took off 3 bases at V and 5 bases at J, with 10 bases between the two ends.